The table lists the clone carrying this TCR beta chain with many counts. Its specificity is unknown. 5'RACE generated cDNA with 10-nucleotide random UMIs. TCRdb reanalysed the 5' RACE reads using MiXCR and keeps one entry per CDR3 protein. Of approximately 74,000 distinct CDR3 sequences in the sample, around 9.9% are singletons; the top ten hold 1.7%. This sample was included in a study of neurological immune-mediated disorders. In Maryland, USA, blood bank volunteers were the healthy controls. Overall study findings and caveats: HTLV-1-associated myelopathy had the most TCR clonal expansion, and multiple sclerosis had the least, less than healthy controls.

Germline values: CDR1 MNHEY, CDR2 SVGEGT. Trimming cost V 5 bases and J 2 bases, with 10 bases left between them. The CDR3 runs to 14 residues. Source material: PBMCs. The gene calls are TRBV6-2 or TRBV6-3 and TRBJ2-1, with D possibly matching TRBD2 (7 bases). The sequence was obtained from a man aged 50-60 years in good health. CDR3 loop: CASSRGGTYNEQFF. The CDR3 region has the DNA TGTGCCAGCAGTAGGGGGGGGACCTACAATGAGCAGTTCTTC.